Listed below are T cell receptor beta chains from one sample, sequenced in a study of lymphopenia after photon versus proton radiotherapy. Profiled with immunoSEQ multiplex PCR; TCRdb holds only in-frame clones, not every one. The profile shows about 160,000 clones, around 85% of them singletons. The input for sequencing was peripheral blood, taken from a patient treated with photon-based radiotherapy. These receptor sequences come from a man aged 45 to 65 with gastric cancer. Both conserved end residues are trimmed from each CDR3.

v_gene: TRBV28; j_gene: TRBJ1-1; CDR3aa: ASSLDRRTEAF
v_gene: TRBV11-2; j_gene: TRBJ2-1; CDR3aa: ASSSVAGGPTNEQF
v_gene: TRBV29-1; j_gene: TRBJ2-5; CDR3aa: SVDPGGGRETQY
v_gene: TRBV2; j_gene: TRBJ2-7; CDR3aa: ASSDVTGLYYEQY
v_gene: TRBV7-2; j_gene: TRBJ2-7; CDR3aa: ASSVDRGDMYEQY
v_gene: TRBV28; j_gene: TRBJ2-7; CDR3aa: ASSKGGARSYEQY
v_gene: TRBV30; j_gene: TRBJ1-1; CDR3aa: ASQPNTEAF
v_gene: TRBV18; j_gene: TRBJ2-7; CDR3aa: ASSTRTSGSYEQY
v_gene: TRBV7-9; j_gene: TRBJ2-2; CDR3aa: ASSLGLETGELF
v_gene: TRBV28; j_gene: TRBJ2-1; CDR3aa: ASSLYRGYEQF
v_gene: TRBV2; j_gene: TRBJ2-7; CDR3aa: ASSENRGNYEQY
v_gene: TRBV9; j_gene: TRBJ2-7; CDR3aa: ASSVGQIENSEQY
v_gene: TRBV6-1; j_gene: TRBJ2-2; CDR3aa: ASLRDSPRTGELF
v_gene: TRBV6-5; j_gene: TRBJ2-3; CDR3aa: ASSLTSPATQY
v_gene: TRBV6-4; j_gene: TRBJ1-2; CDR3aa: ASRGQVLSYGYT
v_gene: TRBV27; j_gene: TRBJ2-7; CDR3aa: ASTNGHLGEQY
v_gene: TRBV4-1; j_gene: TRBJ2-5; CDR3aa: ASSQDSGRTQY
v_gene: TRBV19; j_gene: TRBJ2-5; CDR3aa: ASSKTPWAAQETQY
v_gene: TRBV2; j_gene: TRBJ1-5; CDR3aa: ASSLTAQPQH
v_gene: TRBV10-3; j_gene: TRBJ2-7; CDR3aa: AISETSGSQYEQY
v_gene: TRBV19; j_gene: TRBJ2-2; CDR3aa: ASSIVRTTNTGELF
v_gene: TRBV15; j_gene: TRBJ2-7; CDR3aa: ATSSRDRTYEQY
v_gene: TRBV4-1; j_gene: TRBJ2-1; CDR3aa: ASSPIGRGYNEQF
v_gene: TRBV7-8; j_gene: TRBJ1-2; CDR3aa: ASSPPWGRDGYT
v_gene: TRBV19; j_gene: TRBJ2-5; CDR3aa: ASSIRDRFQETQY